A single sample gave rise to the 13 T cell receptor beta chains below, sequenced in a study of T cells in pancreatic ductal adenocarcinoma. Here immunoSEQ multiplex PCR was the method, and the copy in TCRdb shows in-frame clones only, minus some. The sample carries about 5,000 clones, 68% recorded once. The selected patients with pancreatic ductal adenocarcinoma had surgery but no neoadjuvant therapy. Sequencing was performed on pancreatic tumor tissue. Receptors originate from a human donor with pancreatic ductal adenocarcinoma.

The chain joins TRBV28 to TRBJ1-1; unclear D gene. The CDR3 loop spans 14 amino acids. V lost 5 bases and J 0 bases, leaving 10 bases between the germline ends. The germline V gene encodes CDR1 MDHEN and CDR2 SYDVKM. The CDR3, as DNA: TGTGCCAGCAGTCCCGACCCATTGAACACTGAAGCTTTCTTT. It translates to CASSPDPLNTEAFF. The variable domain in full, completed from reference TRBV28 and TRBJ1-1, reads DVKVTQSSRYLVKRTGEKVFLECVQDMDHENMFWYRQDPGLGLRLIYFSYDVKMKEKGDIPEGYSVSREKKERFSLILESASTNQTSMYLCASSPDPLNTEAFFGQGTRLTVV.

The CDR3 nucleotides are TGTGCCAGCAGTTACTCGGGAATTTCTGGGGCCAACGTCCTGACTTTC. Its protein is CASSYSGISGANVLTF. The chain carries TRBV6-5 and TRBJ2-6, with D uncertain. CDR3 length: 16 amino acids. The germline V gene has CDR1 MNHEY and CDR2 SVGAGI. The V and J ends lost 0 bases and 1 base respectively, with 7 bases between them.

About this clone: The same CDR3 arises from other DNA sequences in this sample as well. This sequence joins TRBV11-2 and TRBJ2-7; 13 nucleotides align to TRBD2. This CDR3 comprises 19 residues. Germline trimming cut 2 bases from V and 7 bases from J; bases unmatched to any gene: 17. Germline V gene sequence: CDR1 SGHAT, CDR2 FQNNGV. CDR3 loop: CASSLRVPGLAGFTEEQYF. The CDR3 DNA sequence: TGTGCCAGCAGCTTAAGGGTCCCGGGACTAGCGGGGTTCACGGAGGAGCAGTACTTC.

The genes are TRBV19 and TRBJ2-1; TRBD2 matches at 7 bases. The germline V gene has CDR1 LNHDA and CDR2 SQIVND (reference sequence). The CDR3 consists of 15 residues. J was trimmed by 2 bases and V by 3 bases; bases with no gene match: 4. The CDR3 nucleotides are TGTGCCAGTAGTATGGAGGGACTAACCTACAATGAGCAGTTCTTC. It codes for CASSMEGLTYNEQFF.

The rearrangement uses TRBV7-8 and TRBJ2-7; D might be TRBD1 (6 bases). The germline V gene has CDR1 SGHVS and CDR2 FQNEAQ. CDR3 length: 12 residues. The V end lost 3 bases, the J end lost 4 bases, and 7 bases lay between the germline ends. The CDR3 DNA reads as TGTGCCAGCAGCTTGCAGGGGTACGAGCAGTACTTC. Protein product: CASSLQGYEQYF.

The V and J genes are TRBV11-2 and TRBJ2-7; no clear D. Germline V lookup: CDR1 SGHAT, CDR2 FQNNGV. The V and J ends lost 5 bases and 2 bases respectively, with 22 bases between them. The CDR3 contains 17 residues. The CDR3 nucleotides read TGTGCCAGCAGCCGGTTGGCCTCCGCCGGCATACCCTACGAGCAGTACTTC. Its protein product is CASSRLASAGIPYEQYF.

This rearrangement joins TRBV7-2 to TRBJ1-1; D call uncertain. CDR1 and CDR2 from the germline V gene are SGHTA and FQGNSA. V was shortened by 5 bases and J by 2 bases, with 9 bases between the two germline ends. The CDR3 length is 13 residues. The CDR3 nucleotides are TGTGCCAGCAGCCCTGGCCTCAACACTGAAGCTTTCTTT. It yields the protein CASSPGLNTEAFF.

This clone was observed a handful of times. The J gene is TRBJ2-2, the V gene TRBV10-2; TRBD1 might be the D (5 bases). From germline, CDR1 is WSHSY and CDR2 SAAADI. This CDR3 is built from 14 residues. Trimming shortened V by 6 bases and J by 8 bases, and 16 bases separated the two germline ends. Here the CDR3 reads CASRGKGDVGELFF. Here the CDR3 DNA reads TGCGCCAGCAGGGGGAAAGGGGATGTAGGGGAGCTGTTTTTT.

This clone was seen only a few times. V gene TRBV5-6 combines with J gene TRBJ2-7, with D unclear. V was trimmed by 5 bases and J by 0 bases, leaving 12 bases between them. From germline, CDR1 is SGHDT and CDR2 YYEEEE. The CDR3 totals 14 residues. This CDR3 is CASRLSWGSYEQYF. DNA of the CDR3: TGTGCCAGCAGACTGTCTTGGGGCTCCTACGAGCAGTACTTC.

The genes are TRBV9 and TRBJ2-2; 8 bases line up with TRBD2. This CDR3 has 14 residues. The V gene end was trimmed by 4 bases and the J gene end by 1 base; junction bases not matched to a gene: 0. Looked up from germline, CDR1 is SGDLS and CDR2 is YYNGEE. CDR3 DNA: TGTGCCAGCAGCAGCGGGGGGAACACCGGGGAGCTGTTTTTT. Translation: CASSSGGNTGELFF.

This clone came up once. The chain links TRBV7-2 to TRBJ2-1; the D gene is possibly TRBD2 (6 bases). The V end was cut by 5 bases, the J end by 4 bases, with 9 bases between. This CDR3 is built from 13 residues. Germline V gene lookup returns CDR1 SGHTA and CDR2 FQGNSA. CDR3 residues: CASSPGRYNEQFF. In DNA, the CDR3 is TGTGCCAGCAGCCCAGGGAGGTACAATGAGCAGTTCTTC.

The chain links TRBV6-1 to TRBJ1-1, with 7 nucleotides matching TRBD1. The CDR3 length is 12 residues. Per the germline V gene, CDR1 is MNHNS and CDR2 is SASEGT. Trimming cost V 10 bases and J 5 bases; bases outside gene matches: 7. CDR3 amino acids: CATRGVRTEAFF. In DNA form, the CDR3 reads TGTGCCACCAGGGGGGTGAGGACTGAAGCTTTCTTT.

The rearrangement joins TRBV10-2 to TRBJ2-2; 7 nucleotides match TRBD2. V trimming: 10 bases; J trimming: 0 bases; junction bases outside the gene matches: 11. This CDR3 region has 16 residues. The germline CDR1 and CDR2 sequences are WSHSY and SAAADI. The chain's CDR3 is CATLTPGLTNTGELFF. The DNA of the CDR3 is TGCGCCACCCTGACCCCGGGACTAACGAACACCGGGGAGCTGTTTTTT.